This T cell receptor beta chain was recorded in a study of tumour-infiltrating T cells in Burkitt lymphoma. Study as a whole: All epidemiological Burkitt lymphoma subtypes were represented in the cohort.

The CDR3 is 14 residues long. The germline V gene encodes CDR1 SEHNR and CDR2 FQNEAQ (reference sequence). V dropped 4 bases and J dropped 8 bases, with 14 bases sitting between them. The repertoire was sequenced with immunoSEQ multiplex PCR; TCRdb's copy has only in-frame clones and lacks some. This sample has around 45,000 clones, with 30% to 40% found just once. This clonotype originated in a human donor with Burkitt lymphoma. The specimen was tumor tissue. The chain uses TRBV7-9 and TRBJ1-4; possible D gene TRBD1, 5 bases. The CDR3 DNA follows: TGTGCCAGCAGCTCATCAGGGATGGGGGAAAAACTGTTTTTT. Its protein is CASSSSGMGEKLFF.